The 20 T cell receptor beta chains below were found in one sample sequenced in a study of T cell repertoires in cytomegalovirus infection. TCRdb reprocessed the reads with MiXCR, giving one entry per CDR3 protein. The sample shows about 400,000 distinct CDR3 sequences, about 35% of them seen only once. Antigens for these TCRs are unknown. The sequences come from cultured PBMCs, collected from culture after CMV antigen stimulation. These receptors were taken from a human donor in good health (CMV status not recorded). Some clones in this sample may be carry-over from other donors' samples.

This clonotype was found many times. The chain couples TRBV4-1 to TRBJ2-1; a weak D match, TRBD2 (6 bases). The CDR3 has 16 residues. Germline-derived CDR1 and CDR2 are MGHRA and YSYEKL. V was pared by 1 base and J by 0 bases, with 10 bases between. CDR3: CASSQGPGSSYNEQFF. The CDR3 DNA reads as TGCGCCAGCAGCCAAGGACCCGGGAGCTCCTACAATGAGCAGTTCTTC.

This clonotype was found a few times. The genes are TRBV10-2 and TRBJ1-4; D gene unclear. Germline-derived CDR1 and CDR2 are WSHSY and SAAADI. The CDR3 has 14 amino acids. V lost 3 bases and J 0 bases, leaving 5 bases between the germline ends. The chain's CDR3 is CASSDSATNEKLFF. Here the CDR3 DNA reads TGCGCCAGCAGTGACAGTGCAACTAATGAAAAACTGTTTTTT.

This rearrangement joins TRBV28 to TRBJ2-3; D unclear. This CDR3 contains 13 residues. Germline V lookup: CDR1 MDHEN, CDR2 SYDVKM. V was pared by 2 bases and J by 8 bases, with 11 bases between. The DNA for the CDR3 is TGTGCCAGCAGTTTAGCCGCCCAAGGTACGCAGTATTTT. Protein: CASSLAAQGTQYF.

This clonotype was seen more than once but under ten times. V is TRBV7-6 and J is TRBJ2-5; D is perhaps TRBD2 (6 bases). CDR1 and CDR2 from the germline V gene are SGHVS and FNYEAQ. The CDR3 spans 14 residues. Deletions cut 5 bases from V and 3 bases from J, with 13 bases between. The CDR3 here is CASSTGSLKETQYF. The CDR3 DNA follows: TGTGCCAGCAGCACCGGGAGTTTGAAAGAGACCCAGTACTTC.

The J gene is TRBJ1-5, the V gene TRBV2; D unresolved. The V end was cut by 7 bases, the J end by 4 bases, with 11 bases between. The CDR3 runs to 13 residues. Germline V CDR1 and CDR2: SNHLY, FYNNEI. Here the CDR3 DNA reads TGTGCCAGCAAGCCCTTCGAGAATCAGCCCCAGCATTTT. The encoded protein is CASKPFENQPQHF.

This clonotype was counted between two and nine times. The V call is TRBV6-6, the J call TRBJ2-1, with 9 bases aligning to TRBD2. Germline V CDR1 and CDR2: MNHNY, SVGAGI (reference sequence). The CDR3 spans 17 residues. The ends lost 6 bases at V and 4 bases at J; junction bases unmatched: 13. In DNA form, the CDR3 reads TGTGCCAGCAGGAAGACTAGCGGATCCACCAAATACAATGAGCAGTTCTTC. It translates to CASRKTSGSTKYNEQFF.

This clonotype was seen repeatedly, ten times or more. This sequence joins TRBV7-2 and TRBJ2-3, with TRBD1 identical over 9 bases. The CDR3 totals 12 residues. Germline CDR1 and CDR2: SGHTA and FQGNSA. With V trimmed by 3 bases and J by 11 bases, 3 bases remained unmatched. Written as DNA, the CDR3 is TGTGCCAGCAGCTTCAGGACAGGGGTGCAGTATTTT. This gives the protein CASSFRTGVQYF.

At least ten counts were recorded for this clonotype. V gene TRBV7-2 combines with J gene TRBJ1-1; TRBD1 is a possible D gene (6 bases). Looked up from germline, CDR1 is SGHTA and CDR2 is FQGNSA. The CDR3 sequence is 13 residues long. Trimming stripped 5 bases from V and 1 base from J, with 8 bases between. The CDR3 DNA is TGTGCCAGCAGCGAGGACAGGAACACTGAAGCTTTCTTT. Protein sequence: CASSEDRNTEAFF. The full variable domain, completed using reference TRBV7-2 and TRBJ1-1, is GAGVSQSPSNKVTEKGKDVELRCDPISGHTALYWYRQSLGQGLEFLIYFQGNSAPDKSGLPSDRFSAERTGGSVSTLTIQRTQQEDSAVYLCASSEDRNTEAFFGQGTRLTVV.

This rearrangement joins TRBV5-6 to TRBJ2-1; no clear D gene. Germline V gives CDR1 SGHDT, CDR2 YYEEEE. The V end lost 0 bases, the J end lost 6 bases, and 13 bases lay between the germline ends. CDR3 length: 15 amino acids. CDR3 DNA sequence: TGTGCCAGCAGCTTGGCCTCGGATACTATCAATGAGCAGTTCTTC. Protein: CASSLASDTINEQFF.

The chain carries TRBV6-1 and TRBJ1-2; D unclear. The V and J ends lost 2 bases and 0 bases respectively, with 4 bases between them. Looked up from germline, CDR1 is MNHNS and CDR2 is SASEGT. The CDR3 totals 13 residues. CDR3 nucleotide sequence: TGTGCCAGCAGTGAACAGGCTAACTATGGCTACACCTTC. Amino acid sequence: CASSEQANYGYTF.

This clonotype showed up many times. This rearrangement joins TRBV7-2 to TRBJ2-3, with TRBD2 identical over 7 bases. Per the germline V gene, CDR1 is SGHTA and CDR2 is FQGNSA. CDR3 length: 16 amino acids. With 5 bases clipped from V and 5 bases from J, the junction kept 13 bases outside the gene matches. The CDR3: CASSLASAGARDTQYF. The CDR3 coding sequence is TGTGCCAGCAGCCTGGCCTCGGCGGGAGCGAGAGATACGCAGTATTTT. Filled out from reference TRBV7-2 and TRBJ2-3, the complete variable domain reads GAGVSQSPSNKVTEKGKDVELRCDPISGHTALYWYRQSLGQGLEFLIYFQGNSAPDKSGLPSDRFSAERTGGSVSTLTIQRTQQEDSAVYLCASSLASAGARDTQYFGPGTRLTVL.

This clonotype was found many times. V is TRBV7-3 and J is TRBJ2-1, with TRBD2 matching 14 bases. J was trimmed by 7 bases and V by 4 bases; bases with no gene match: 3. Germline V gene data show CDR1 as SGHTA and CDR2 as FQGTGA. CDR3 length: 15 amino acids. The CDR3 DNA reads as TGTGCCAGCAGCTCGGGACTAGCGGGAGTTAATGAGCAGTTCTTC. It is translated as CASSSGLAGVNEQFF. The complete variable domain, with remaining parts taken from reference TRBV7-3 and TRBJ2-1, reads GAGVSQTPSNKVTEKGKYVELRCDPISGHTALYWYRQSLGQGPEFLIYFQGTGAADDSGLPNDRFFAVRPEGSVSTLKIQRTERGDSAVYLCASSSGLAGVNEQFFGPGTRLTVL.

There are a few counts of this clonotype. The rearrangement joins TRBV7-3 to TRBJ2-3; D may be TRBD1 (7 bases). There are 18 residues in the CDR3. Trimming took 5 bases from V and 3 from J, leaving 24 bases between them. Germline CDR1 is SGHTA and CDR2 is FQGTGA. The CDR3, as DNA: TGTGCCAGCAGCCCTAAGGGATCCAGGGGGAGGATTACAGATACGCAGTATTTT. Its protein is CASSPKGSRGRITDTQYF.

This chain connects TRBV5-6 to TRBJ1-2; weak D call: TRBD1 (5 bases). Trimming took off 1 base at V and 2 bases at J, with 12 bases between the two ends. The CDR3 extends over 15 amino acids. CDR1 and CDR2 (germline): SGHDT, YYEEEE. CDR3: CASSLSSGTNYGYTF. In DNA, the CDR3 is TGTGCCAGCAGCTTGTCTTCAGGGACCAACTATGGCTACACCTTC.

The J gene is TRBJ2-1, the V gene TRBV11-3, with D perhaps TRBD2 (6 bases). The V end was cut by 0 bases, the J end by 2 bases, with 17 bases between. CDR3 size: 18 residues. CDR1 SGHNT and CDR2 YENEEA come from the germline V gene. This CDR3 is CASSLEGRVAGTYNEQFF. The CDR3 DNA reads as TGTGCCAGCAGCTTAGAAGGGCGTGTGGCGGGAACCTACAATGAGCAGTTCTTC. Drawing the rest from reference TRBV11-3 and TRBJ2-1, the complete variable domain is EAGVVQSPRYKIIEKKQPVAFWCNPISGHNTLYWYLQNLGQGPELLIRYENEEAVDDSQLPKDRFSAERLKGVDSTLKIQPAELGDSAVYLCASSLEGRVAGTYNEQFFGPGTRLTVL.

The V gene is TRBV10-3, the J gene TRBJ1-1; 8 bases fit TRBD1. CDR1 is ENHRY, CDR2 SYGVKD, per germline. The CDR3 runs 14 residues. The trim removed 6 bases at V and 4 bases at J, leaving 7 bases unmatched. CDR3 sequence reads: CAISQDRASTEAFF. As DNA, the CDR3 is TGTGCCATCAGCCAGGACAGGGCGAGCACTGAAGCTTTCTTT.

The chain employs TRBV7-4 and TRBJ2-7, with 9 bases identical to TRBD1. The CDR3 extends over 14 amino acids. CDR1 is SGHVT and CDR2 is SQSDAQ in the germline V gene. Germline trimming cut 6 bases from V and 4 bases from J; bases unmatched to any gene: 7. The CDR3, as DNA: TGTGCCAGCAGATACGGGACAGGGACGTACGAGCAGTACTTC. This encodes CASRYGTGTYEQYF. Full variable domain (remainder filled in from reference TRBV7-4 and TRBJ2-7): GAGVSQSPRYKVAKRGRDVALRCDSISGHVTLYWYRQTLGQGSEVLTYSQSDAQRDKSGRPSGRFSAERPERSVSTLKIQRTEQGDSAVYLCASRYGTGTYEQYFGPGTRLTVT.

This chain connects TRBV7-2 to TRBJ2-5; D not certain. With 2 bases removed from V and 0 bases from J, the gap between germline ends came to 10 bases. Germline lookup yields CDR1 SGHTA and CDR2 FQGNSA. The CDR3 has 15 amino acids. Here the CDR3 reads CASSLLTANQETQYF. CDR3 sequence (DNA): TGTGCCAGCAGCTTACTCACAGCAAACCAAGAGACCCAGTACTTC.

This clonotype was detected a few times. This rearrangement joins TRBV29-1 to TRBJ2-1; D might be TRBD1 (5 bases). The CDR3 length is 15 residues. Trimming left V 7 bases short and J 3 bases short, with 19 bases between. The germline gives CDR1 SQVTM, CDR2 ANQGSEA. CDR3 sequence (DNA): TGCAGCGCAATAGGGGCGGATCGAGTCTACAATGAGCAGTTCTTC. It is translated as CSAIGADRVYNEQFF.

This clonotype came up a few times. The chain uses TRBV12-3 or TRBV12-4 and TRBJ1-1; a weak D match, TRBD1 (6 bases). Trimming shortened V by 2 bases and J by 2 bases, and 12 bases separated the two germline ends. CDR3 length equals 15 residues. Here the CDR3 reads CASSLRSGGNTEAFF. The CDR3 DNA sequence: TGTGCCAGCAGTTTACGGTCCGGGGGCAACACTGAAGCTTTCTTT.